This T cell receptor (beta chain) was identified during a study of T-cell reconstitution after alpha-beta-depleted transplantation in children. Concerning this clonotype: Its antigen remains unidentified.

Regarding the study as a whole: As was reported, about two months after transplant, alpha-beta T cells came from several hundred expanded graft clones.

Germline trimming cut 3 bases from V and 6 bases from J; bases unmatched to any gene: 8. The germline gives CDR1 LGHDT, CDR2 YNNKEL (reference sequence). The CDR3 runs 14 residues. Unique molecular identifiers were incorporated during preparation of the TCRbeta library. TCRdb re-analysed the PCR reads in MiXCR, keeping a single row per CDR3 protein. The sample shows 700,000 to 950,000 distinct CDR3 sequences, roughly 15% of them seen only once. Sample: PBMCs, mostly from graft donor cells, taken 360 days after TCRalphabeta/CD19-depleted stem cell transplant. V usage is TRBV3-1 and J usage is TRBJ2-7; TRBD1 matches at 7 bases. This receptor was obtained from a male patient between 5 and 17 years old who had a stem cell transplant for acute lymphoblastic leukemia, so the T cells may come from the graft donor. The CDR3 DNA is TGTGCCAGCAGCCATGACAGGGCATCGATCGAGCAGTACTTC. Translated, it gives CASSHDRASIEQYF.